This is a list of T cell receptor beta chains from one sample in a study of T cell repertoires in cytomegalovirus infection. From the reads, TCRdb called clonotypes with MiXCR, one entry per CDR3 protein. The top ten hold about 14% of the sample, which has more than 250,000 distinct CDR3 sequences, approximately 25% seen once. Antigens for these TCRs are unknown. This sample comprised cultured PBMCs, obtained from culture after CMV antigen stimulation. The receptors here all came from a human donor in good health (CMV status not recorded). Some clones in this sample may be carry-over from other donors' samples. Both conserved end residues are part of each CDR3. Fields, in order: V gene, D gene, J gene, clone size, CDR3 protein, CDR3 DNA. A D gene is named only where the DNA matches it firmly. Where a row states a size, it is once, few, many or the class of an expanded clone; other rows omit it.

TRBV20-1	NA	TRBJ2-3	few	CSGECVDRNCSTDTQYF	TGCAGTGGCGAGTGTGTCGACCGAAATTGTAGCACAGATACGCAGTATTTT
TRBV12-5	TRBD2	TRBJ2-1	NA	CASGYLAVTHNEQFF	TGTGCTAGTGGCTACCTAGCGGTAACTCACAATGAGCAGTTCTTC
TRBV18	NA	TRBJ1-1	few	CASSPPGPFRDTEAFF	TGTGCCAGCTCACCACCTGGGCCATTTAGGGACACTGAAGCTTTCTTT
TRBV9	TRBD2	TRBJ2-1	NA	CASSVKGTSGYNEQFF	TGTGCCAGCAGCGTAAAGGGGACTAGCGGATACAATGAGCAGTTCTTC
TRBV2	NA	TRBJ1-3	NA	CASSPMGNTIYF	TGTGCCAGCAGTCCTATGGGAAACACCATATATTTT
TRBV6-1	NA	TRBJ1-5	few	CASSEIAKQGRWPDF	TGTGCCAGCAGCGAAATCGCCAAACAGGGAAGATGGCCAGACTTT
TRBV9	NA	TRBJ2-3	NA	CASSVFDGGGDTQYF	TGTGCCAGCAGCGTATTCGACGGAGGAGGAGATACGCAGTATTTT
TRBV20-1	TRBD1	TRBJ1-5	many	CSAKRIDREAQPQHF	TGCAGTGCTAAACGTATCGACAGGGAGGCTCAGCCCCAGCATTTT
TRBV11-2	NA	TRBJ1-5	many	CASSLGTYSNQPQHF	TGTGCCAGCAGCTTAGGAACATATAGCAATCAGCCCCAGCATTTT
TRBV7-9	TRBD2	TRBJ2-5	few	CASSLAAGVLETQYF	TGTGCCAGCAGCTTAGCAGCGGGAGTGTTAGAGACCCAGTACTTC
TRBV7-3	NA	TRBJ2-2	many	CASSSANTGELFF	TGTGCCAGCAGTTCAGCGAACACCGGGGAGCTGTTTTTT
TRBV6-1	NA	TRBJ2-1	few	CASSYDTYNEQFF	TGTGCCAGCAGTTACGATACCTACAATGAGCAGTTCTTC
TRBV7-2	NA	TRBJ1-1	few	CASSLGWTDLRAFF	TGTGCCAGCAGCTTAGGGTGGACAGACCTGAGGGCTTTCTTT
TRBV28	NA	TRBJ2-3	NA	CASSLWGGRTDTQYF	TGTGCCAGCAGTTTATGGGGGGGCCGCACAGATACGCAGTATTTT
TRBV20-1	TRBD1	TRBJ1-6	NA	CSASTGTGGFDSPLHF	TGCAGTGCCTCCACCGGGACAGGGGGCTTTGATTCACCCCTCCACTTT
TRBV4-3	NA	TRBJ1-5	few	CASSQDTGSGNQPQHF	TGCGCCAGCAGCCAAGACACGGGTTCGGGCAATCAGCCCCAGCATTTT
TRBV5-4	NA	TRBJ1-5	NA	CASSLEPQGKAQHF	TGTGCCAGCAGCTTGGAGCCCCAGGGGAAAGCCCAGCATTTT
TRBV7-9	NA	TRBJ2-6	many	CASSSPETSGANVLTF	TGTGCCAGCAGCTCCCCGGAGACCTCTGGGGCCAACGTCCTGACTTTC
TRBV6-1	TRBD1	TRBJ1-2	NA	CASRKTGVLEGYTF	TGTGCCAGCAGGAAGACAGGGGTGTTGGAGGGCTACACCTTC
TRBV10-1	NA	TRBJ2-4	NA	CANPQRAKNIQYF	TGCGCCAACCCACAGAGAGCCAAAAACATTCAGTACTTC
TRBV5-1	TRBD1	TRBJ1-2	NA	CASSLTGGLNYGYTF	TGCGCCAGCAGCTTGACAGGGGGCCTGAACTATGGCTACACCTTC
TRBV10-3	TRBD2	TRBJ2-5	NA	CAISEGRLAGGPETQYF	TGTGCCATCAGTGAGGGAAGACTAGCGGGAGGGCCGGAGACCCAGTACTTC
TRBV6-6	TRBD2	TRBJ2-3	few	CASSYWTSGGTDTQYF	TGTGCCAGCAGTTACTGGACTAGCGGGGGCACAGATACGCAGTATTTT
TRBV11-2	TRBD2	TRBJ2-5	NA	CASSLGTSGSYETQYF	TGTGCCAGCAGCCTGGGGACTAGCGGGAGTTACGAGACCCAGTACTTC
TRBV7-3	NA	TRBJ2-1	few	CASSEGNSYNEQFF	TGTGCCAGCTCAGAGGGCAACTCCTACAATGAGCAGTTCTTC
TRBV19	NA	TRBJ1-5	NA	CASRPTGRFGDNQPQHF	TGTGCCAGTAGGCCGACAGGCCGGTTTGGGGACAATCAGCCCCAGCATTTT
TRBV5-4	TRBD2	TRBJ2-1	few	CASGGSGRTGEQFF	TGTGCCAGTGGTGGGAGCGGGAGAACGGGTGAGCAGTTCTTC
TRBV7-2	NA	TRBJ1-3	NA	CASSFRFSGNTIYF	TGTGCCAGCAGCTTTAGGTTCTCTGGAAACACCATATATTTT
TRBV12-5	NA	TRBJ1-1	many	CASGGRTVEAFF	TGTGCTAGTGGCGGACGGACTGTAGAAGCTTTCTTT
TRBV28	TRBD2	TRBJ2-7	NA	CASSLSGAGGEQYF	TGTGCCAGCAGTTTATCCGGGGCCGGGGGGGAGCAGTACTTC
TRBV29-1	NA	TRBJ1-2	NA	CSVNRDGDNYGYTF	TGCAGCGTAAACCGGGACGGAGATAACTATGGCTACACCTTC
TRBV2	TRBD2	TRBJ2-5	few	CASSQPLAEETQYF	TGTGCCAGCAGTCAGCCACTAGCGGAAGAGACCCAGTACTTC
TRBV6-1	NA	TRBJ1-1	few	CASSVLLLINTEAFF	TGTGCCAGCAGTGTACTCCTACTGATAAACACTGAAGCTTTCTTT
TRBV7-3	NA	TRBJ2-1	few	CASSLSGKNNEQFF	TGTGCCAGCAGCTTAAGCGGAAAAAACAATGAGCAGTTCTTC
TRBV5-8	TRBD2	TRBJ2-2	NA	CASSSARASGSAGELFF	TGTGCCAGCAGCTCCGCTAGGGCTAGCGGGAGCGCCGGGGAGCTGTTTTTT
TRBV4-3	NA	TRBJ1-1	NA	CASSQDGGRDTEAFF	TGCGCCAGCAGCCAAGATGGGGGGCGGGACACTGAAGCTTTCTTT
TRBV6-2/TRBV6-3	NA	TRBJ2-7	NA	CASRSSWGSAEQYF	TGTGCCAGCAGGAGTAGCTGGGGGAGCGCCGAGCAGTACTTC
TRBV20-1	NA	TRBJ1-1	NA	CSAKTPSSQNTEAFF	TGCAGTGCTAAGACACCATCGAGCCAGAACACTGAAGCTTTCTTT
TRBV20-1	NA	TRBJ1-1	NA	CSARVGGWTEAFF	TGCAGTGCTAGAGTGGGGGGTTGGACTGAAGCTTTCTTT
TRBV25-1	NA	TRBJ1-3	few	CASSDILEFTIYF	TGTGCCAGCAGTGACATCCTCGAATTCACCATATATTTT
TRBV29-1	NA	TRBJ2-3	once	CSVLLRLHTDTQYF	TGCAGCGTTCTCCTCCGACTTCATACAGATACGCAGTATTTT
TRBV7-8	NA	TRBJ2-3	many	CASSLAPNASPMAQYF	TGTGCCAGCAGCTTAGCGCCTAATGCGAGCCCGATGGCGCAGTATTTT
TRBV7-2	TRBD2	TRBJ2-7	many	CASSLVTTSVAYEQYF	TGTGCCAGCAGCTTAGTAACGACTAGCGTTGCCTACGAGCAGTACTTC
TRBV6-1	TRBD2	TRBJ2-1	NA	CASTASFSGRSEQFF	TGTGCCAGCACGGCCTCATTTAGCGGGAGAAGTGAGCAGTTCTTC
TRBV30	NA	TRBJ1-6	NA	CAWSTGGYGSYNSPLHF	TGTGCCTGGAGTACCGGGGGTTATGGGTCCTATAATTCACCCCTCCACTTT
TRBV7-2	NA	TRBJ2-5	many	CASSLDPGGGKTQYF	TGTGCCAGCAGCTTAGACCCAGGAGGGGGAAAGACCCAGTACTTC
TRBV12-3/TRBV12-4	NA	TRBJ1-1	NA	CASRPGRSEAFF	TGTGCCAGCAGGCCAGGGCGATCTGAAGCTTTCTTT
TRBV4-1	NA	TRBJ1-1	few	CASSHGGVGIKNTEAFF	TGCGCCAGCAGCCATGGGGGGGTAGGGATAAAGAACACTGAAGCTTTCTTT
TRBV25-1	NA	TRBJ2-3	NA	CASSRTLGTDTQYF	TGTGCCAGCAGTCGGACTCTCGGCACAGATACGCAGTATTTT
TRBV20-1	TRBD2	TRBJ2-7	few	CSARPGRPYEQYF	TGCAGTGCTAGACCCGGGAGGCCCTACGAGCAGTACTTC
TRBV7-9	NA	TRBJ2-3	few	CASSTRGRSSTDTQYF	TGTGCCAGCAGCACCCGAGGGCGATCTAGCACAGATACGCAGTATTTT
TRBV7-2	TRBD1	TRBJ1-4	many	CASRRYDRAEEKLFF	TGTGCCAGCAGACGTTATGACAGGGCGGAGGAAAAACTGTTTTTT
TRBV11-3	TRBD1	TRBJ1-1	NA	CASSRWGRTGNTEAFF	TGTGCCAGCAGCCGTTGGGGGAGGACAGGGAACACTGAAGCTTTCTTT
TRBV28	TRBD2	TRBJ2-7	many	CASSLIAGEQYEQYF	TGTGCCAGCAGTTTAATTGCGGGGGAACAGTACGAGCAGTACTTC
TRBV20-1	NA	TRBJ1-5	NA	CSARDLLTQPQHF	TGCAGTGCTAGAGATCTTTTGACTCAGCCCCAGCATTTT
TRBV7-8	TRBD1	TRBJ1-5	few	CASSPPGQGFNSNQPQHF	TGTGCCAGCAGCCCACCGGGACAGGGTTTTAATAGCAATCAGCCCCAGCATTTT